This is a list of T cell receptor beta chains from one sample in a study of shared clonotypes between healthy human individuals. Profiling relied on immunoSEQ multiplex PCR, and the TCRdb table lists in-frame clones only, not all of them. This table has 2 million to 3 million clones, over 85% appearing once. The source material was naive CD4+ T cells from PBMCs. These receptors came from a man between 18 and 29 years old in good health. Some clones in this sample may be carry-over from other donors' samples. The conserved cysteine and the conserved F or W are not part of the CDR3 here. The D gene is left open where the match is weak.

TRBD2	TRBV5-4	TRBJ2-3	ASSPTPAGGTDTQY
.	TRBV18	TRBJ1-6	ASSPVEGGHSPLH
.	TRBV6-1	TRBJ2-2	ASSEFRGDTGELF
.	TRBV2	TRBJ2-1	ASSYRVDYNEQF
.	TRBV5-4	TRBJ1-4	ASSSARESEKLF
.	TRBV28	TRBJ1-3	ASSRSPPELSGNTIY
TRBD2	TRBV2	TRBJ2-2	ASKLAGGPNFAGELF
.	TRBV11-2	TRBJ1-4	ASSQPGVEKLF
.	TRBV30	TRBJ1-1	AWNKGYGTEAF
TRBD1	TRBV28	TRBJ1-2	ASSFGDSTGIYYGYT
TRBD1	TRBV5-1	TRBJ2-7	ASSLPAGTGVHEQY
TRBD1	TRBV7-2	TRBJ2-7	ASSTNSGTGGYEQY
.	TRBV11-2	TRBJ2-5	ATRGRPRGGETQY
.	TRBV5-1	TRBJ2-6	ASSLETVRVISGANVLT
TRBD1	TRBV6-6	TRBJ1-1	ASSFTGGNTEAF
TRBD1	TRBV15	TRBJ1-4	ATSRDRGWDEKLF
.	TRBV19	TRBJ2-1	ASSRSYNEQF